A selection of T cell receptor beta chains follows, all from one sample in a study of cytomegalovirus exposure and HLA in healthy donors. Clones were read by immunoSEQ multiplex PCR, and TCRdb kept only the in-frame ones, dropping some. The sample comprises approximately 150,000 clones, roughly 86% of which are singletons, and roughly 0.53% rests with the top ten. The sample comprised PBMCs. The receptors derive from a woman aged 40 to 49 in good health and CMV-seronegative. CDR3s include the opening cysteine and the closing phenylalanine or tryptophan. The D gene is left open where the match is weak. Some rows have no size entry. The others give once, few or many, or a class for an expanded clone.

J gene	CDR3 length	V gene	D gene	clone size	CDR3 DNA	CDR3 protein
TRBJ1-1	14	TRBV10-3	TRBD1	-	TGTGCCATCAGCTCTGGACAGGGGTATTCGGGGGCTTTCTTT	CAISSGQGYSGAFF
TRBJ2-5	11	TRBV7-2	-	few	TGTGCCAGCAGCCCGCAAGAGACCCAGTACTTC	CASSPQETQYF
TRBJ2-4	13	TRBV7-2	TRBD1	-	TGTGCCAGCAGCACCGGGACAGGTGACATTCAGTACTTC	CASSTGTGDIQYF
TRBJ2-1	16	TRBV7-6	TRBD2	once	TGTGCCAGCAGCACCGCCGGGACTAGCAGATACAATGAGCAGTTCTTC	CASSTAGTSRYNEQFF
TRBJ1-2	14	TRBV5-1	TRBD1	-	TGCGCCAGCAGCTTAAACGTACAGGGGGTCGGCTACACCTTC	CASSLNVQGVGYTF
TRBJ1-5	16	TRBV28	-	-	TGTGCCAGCAGTTCCACTCGACAGTTTAGCAATCAGCCCCAGCATTTT	CASSSTRQFSNQPQHF
TRBJ1-3	14	TRBV7-9	-	-	TGTGCCAGCAGCTCAAGGACAGTTCGAAACACCATATATTTT	CASSSRTVRNTIYF
TRBJ2-7	16	TRBV18	TRBD2	-	TGTGCCAGCTCACCCCCCAGCGGGAGTAAGTTCCCCGAGCAGTACTTC	CASSPPSGSKFPEQYF
TRBJ2-1	15	TRBV9	TRBD1	-	TGTGCCAGCAGCGTTCACAGGGGGTCCTACAATGAGCAGTTCTTC	CASSVHRGSYNEQFF
TRBJ2-1	12	TRBV7-2	-	-	TGTGCCAGCAGCTTAGTGCCGGTTGAGCAGTTCTTC	CASSLVPVEQFF
TRBJ2-7	14	TRBV27	-	-	TGTGCCAGCAGTTTAAGCTGGTTCTCCTACGAGCAGTACTTC	CASSLSWFSYEQYF
TRBJ1-3	15	TRBV7-9	TRBD1	-	TGTGCCAGCAGACCGACAGGGAACTCTGGAAACACCATATATTTT	CASRPTGNSGNTIYF